This TCR beta chain was sequenced during a study of blood T cell repertoires in COVID-19. For the study at large: Donors in the United States, Italy and Spain gave samples during acute or convalescent COVID-19.

V was trimmed by 1 base and J by 4 bases, leaving 10 bases between them. Germline CDR1 is SGHTA and CDR2 is FQGNSA. The CDR3 is 14 amino acids. Original processing methods: Reference gene primers were amplified, and this amplification served to estimate nucleated cell counts. TCRdb keeps only in-frame clones here, not all; method: immunoSEQ multiplex PCR. V and J calls and clone size follow that table, whereas D and trimming were derived from the DNA. The sample records 150,000 to 200,000 clones, about 72% being singletons. The chain uses TRBV7-2 and TRBJ1-1; weak D call: TRBD1 (6 bases). Input material: PBMCs or T cells enriched from blood (not recorded which). This sequence was found in a woman aged 45-60 years who had recovered from COVID-19. CDR3 coding DNA: TGTGCCAGCAGCTTAGAGGTCAGGGGCACTGAAGCTTTCTTT. Translated: CASSLEVRGTEAFF. The variable domain in full, with the rest retrieved from reference TRBV7-2 and TRBJ1-1, is GAGVSQSPSNKVTEKGKDVELRCDPISGHTALYWYRQSLGQGLEFLIYFQGNSAPDKSGLPSDRFSAERTGGSVSTLTIQRTQQEDSAVYLCASSLEVRGTEAFFGQGTRLTVV.